The present T cell receptor (beta chain) was sequenced within a study of blood T cell repertoires in COVID-19. Study-wide context: Acute and convalescent COVID-19 specimens originated in the United States, Italy and Spain. PBMCs, B-cell-depleted T cells, or T cells provided the cDNA or gDNA that made up the material.

Original processing notes: Reference gene primer amplification yielded estimated nucleated cell counts. Clones were read by immunoSEQ multiplex PCR, and TCRdb kept only the in-frame ones, dropping some. D and trimming come from the DNA, and the V and J calls and clone size come from that table. The sample carries 150,000 to 200,000 clones, about 82% recorded once. The germline CDR1 and CDR2 sequences are MNHEY and SMNVEV (reference sequence). The CDR3 is 15 amino acids. The V segment lost 7 bases and the J segment 4 bases; nucleotides outside the gene matches: 11. This clone was seen a few times. The sequencing input was peripheral blood. The chain combines TRBV27 with TRBJ2-7, with TRBD2 matching 9 bases. The clonotype was recovered from a young woman with acute or convalescent COVID-19. The CDR3 DNA is TGTGCCAGCAAAACCGGGACTAGCAGTTATTACGAGCAGTACTTC. Its translation: CASKTGTSSYYEQYF.